This is a list of T cell receptor beta chains from one sample in a study of T-cell reconstitution after alpha-beta-depleted transplantation in children. MiXCR was run by TCRdb on the PCR reads, yielding one entry per CDR3 protein. The repertoire holds approximately 290,000 distinct CDR3 sequences, with around 10% as singletons. The sample here was peripheral blood, taken 180 days after TCRalphabeta/CD19-depleted stem cell transplant. These receptors all stem from a male patient under 10 years old who had a stem cell transplant for chronic granulomatous disease, so the T cells may come from the graft donor. CDR3s include the opening cysteine and the closing phenylalanine or tryptophan.

j_gene,v_gene,CDR3aa
TRBJ1-2,TRBV11-2,CASSPSLDGGYTF
TRBJ2-3,TRBV7-9,CASSLRGISTDTQYF
TRBJ2-1,TRBV20-1,CSAPGERGIEQFF
TRBJ2-3,TRBV7-9,CASSGPLRPGGPDTQYF
TRBJ2-1,TRBV27,CASSLLGLPHTNEQFF
TRBJ1-5,TRBV29-1,CSVGTGGYNQPQHF
TRBJ2-1,TRBV7-9,CASSTTGARDEQFF
TRBJ2-3,TRBV10-3,CAISVGRGDTQYF
TRBJ1-1,TRBV12-5,CASVLVLSGALDTEAFF
TRBJ2-1,TRBV5-1,CASRRSGRAAYNEQFF
TRBJ1-1,TRBV19,CASQVGTSAGTEAFF
TRBJ2-5,TRBV7-2,CASSLVFSFGGKETQYF
TRBJ2-1,TRBV24-1,CATSDELASGDNEQFF
TRBJ2-5,TRBV7-3,CASSPGGSGGALKTQYF
TRBJ2-1,TRBV5-1,CASSLALTSDYNEQFF
TRBJ2-1,TRBV20-1,CSAPPTSGRSSYNEQFF
TRBJ1-1,TRBV27,CASSRHRYTEAFF
TRBJ2-7,TRBV18,CASSRTSGRGDEQYF
TRBJ2-6,TRBV28,CASSYRRVSGANVLTF
TRBJ2-3,TRBV28,CASSFPTASTDTQYF
TRBJ2-2,TRBV7-8,CASSLASGPELFF
TRBJ2-1,TRBV27,CASSPPASGGNEQFF
TRBJ2-3,TRBV20-1,CSGRGAGLAGGPKRDTQYF
TRBJ1-2,TRBV5-1,CASSLGGTGGGYTF
TRBJ2-3,TRBV20-1,CSAKLTGASTDTQYF
TRBJ2-6,TRBV28,CASLGQDASGANVLTF
TRBJ2-3,TRBV5-1,CASSLGSGGAQDTQYF
TRBJ2-1,TRBV7-3,CASSHGGRDEQFF